These 22 T cell receptor beta chains were all obtained from the same sample, sequenced in a study of radiotherapy plus CTLA-4 blockade in lung cancer. Assay used: immunoSEQ multiplex PCR; TCRdb lists only in-frame clones, some missing. The sample lists some 80,000 clones; over 70% were seen once. The sample in question was peripheral blood, obtained from a patient treated with radiotherapy plus ipilimumab. Source of these receptors: a human donor with non-small cell lung cancer whose response to radiotherapy plus ipilimumab could not be evaluated. Some clones in this sample may be carry-over from other donors' samples.

The rearrangement links TRBV7-9 to TRBJ1-1; D may be TRBD1 (5 bases). V was clipped by 3 bases and J by 1 base, with 12 bases between them. Germline loops: CDR1 SEHNR, CDR2 FQNEAQ (reference sequence). The CDR3 has 15 residues. Here the CDR3 reads CASSLPYGGNTEAFF. The CDR3 DNA reads as TGTGCCAGCAGCTTGCCCTACGGGGGGAACACTGAAGCTTTCTTT.

V gene TRBV27 combines with J gene TRBJ1-5, with 9 bases that match TRBD1. J gave up 4 bases and V 5 bases, and 0 bases lay outside the gene matches. Per the germline V gene, CDR1 is MNHEY and CDR2 is SMNVEV (reference sequence). This CDR3 has 13 amino acids. The CDR3 coding sequence is TGTGCCAGCAGTGGACAGGGGAATCAGCCCCAGCATTTT. Protein sequence: CASSGQGNQPQHF.

Of note for this clone: An end of the junction does not agree with germline; a read error may underlie this. The rearrangement links TRBV2 to TRBJ1-2; D remains ambiguous. The CDR3 has 13 residues. Germline V gene sequence: CDR1 SNHLY, CDR2 FYNNEI. This CDR3 reads CAGSEAGNYGYTF. The DNA for the CDR3 is TGTGCCGGCAGTGAAGCCGGGAACTATGGCTACACCTTC.

The rearrangement joins TRBV4-1 to TRBJ1-2; 7 bases align to TRBD1. J gave up 4 bases and V 0 bases, and 5 bases lay outside the gene matches. Germline V gene data show CDR1 as MGHRA and CDR2 as YSYEKL. There are 15 residues in the CDR3. This chain's CDR3 is CASSQDGDRSYGYTF. The CDR3 region has the DNA TGCGCCAGCAGCCAAGATGGGGACAGATCCTATGGCTACACCTTC.

The genes are TRBV5-6 and TRBJ2-7, with TRBD2 matching over 10 bases. In germline, CDR1 is SGHDT, CDR2 YYEEEE. This CDR3 has 15 amino acids. The trim removed 4 bases at V and 4 bases at J, leaving 8 bases unmatched. The CDR3 DNA reads as TGTGCCAGCAGCGATTCTAGCGGGGGTATATACGAGCAGTACTTC. As protein: CASSDSSGGIYEQYF.

V gene TRBV19 combines with J gene TRBJ2-5, with D hard to call. CDR1 LNHDA and CDR2 SQIVND come from the germline V gene (reference sequence). The CDR3 sequence is 14 residues long. Trimming pared 3 bases from V and 0 bases from J, leaving 8 bases between. The CDR3: CASSIKPYQETQYF. The CDR3 DNA follows: TGTGCCAGTAGTATCAAGCCGTACCAAGAGACCCAGTACTTC.

A single count supports this clone. The chain joins TRBV30 to TRBJ1-6; no firm D call. Deletions cut 0 bases from V and 0 bases from J, with 15 bases between. Germline loops: CDR1 GTSNPN, CDR2 SVGIG (reference sequence). The CDR3 loop spans 18 amino acids. The CDR3 loop is CAWSVLDNLSSYNSPLHF. The CDR3 region has the DNA TGTGCCTGGAGTGTTTTAGACAACCTGAGCTCCTATAATTCACCCCTCCACTTT. Combining the CDR3 with reference TRBV30 and TRBJ1-6 gives the whole variable domain SQTIHQWPATLVQPVGSPLSLECTVEGTSNPNLYWYRQAAGRGLQLLFYSVGIGQISSEVPQNLSASRPQDRQFILSSKKLLLSDSGFYLCAWSVLDNLSSYNSPLHFGNGTRLTVT.

By sample share, this clone is medium-sized. The chain uses TRBV7-9 and TRBJ1-2; a weak D match, TRBD1 (5 bases). V lost 6 bases, J lost 3 bases, and 11 bases lay in between. Germline V gives CDR1 SEHNR, CDR2 FQNEAQ (reference sequence). The CDR3 consists of 13 residues. Here the CDR3 reads CASSRTMDYGYTF. Here the CDR3 DNA reads TGTGCCAGCAGTAGGACAATGGACTATGGCTACACCTTC. Together with reference TRBV7-9 and TRBJ1-2, the CDR3 gives the full variable domain: DTGVSQNPRHKITKRGQNVTFRCDPISEHNRLYWYRQTLGQGPEFLTYFQNEAQLEKSRLLSDRFSAERPKGSFSTLEIQRTEQGDSAMYLCASSRTMDYGYTFGSGTRLTVV.

This clone occurred once. The J gene is TRBJ1-6, the V gene TRBV5-6, with D possibly being TRBD1 (6 bases). V was clipped by 4 bases and J by 7 bases, with 12 bases between them. The germline CDR1 and CDR2 sequences are SGHDT and YYEEEE. The CDR3 spans 14 residues. Written as DNA, the CDR3 is TGTGCCAGCAGCCTCGGGACATTGAATTCACCCCTCCACTTT. It is translated as CASSLGTLNSPLHF. The complete variable domain, with remaining parts taken from reference TRBV5-6 and TRBJ1-6, reads DAGVTQSPTHLIKTRGQQVTLRCSPKSGHDTVSWYQQALGQGPQFIFQYYEEEERQRGNFPDRFSGHQFPNYSSELNVNALLLGDSALYLCASSLGTLNSPLHFGNGTRLTVT.

The gene calls are TRBV9 and TRBJ2-4; TRBD1 agrees at 9 bases. The CDR3 extends over 16 amino acids. V trimming: 2 bases; J trimming: 8 bases; junction bases outside the gene matches: 11. Germline CDR1 and CDR2: SGDLS and YYNGEE. In DNA form, the CDR3 reads TGTGCCAGCAGCGTGCACCCGGGGACAGGGAAGGACATTCAGTACTTC. Translation gives CASSVHPGTGKDIQYF.

There are a few counts of this clone. The junction departs from germline at one end; a sequencing error may be responsible. The chain links TRBV5-4 to TRBJ2-7, with a weak D call TRBD1 (6 bases). This CDR3 comprises 15 residues. The germline gives CDR1 SGHNT, CDR2 YYREEE (reference sequence). The CDR3 region is CASSKDKDRSPEQYF. Here the CDR3 DNA reads TGCGCCAGCAGCAAAGATAAAGACAGGTCCCCCGAGCAGTACTTC.

V usage is TRBV21-1 and J usage is TRBJ2-7; TRBD2, the table's D call, was not compared with the DNA. TRBV21-1 is deemed a pseudogene. This CDR3 has 13 residues. Here the CDR3 reads CASGPRDFGEQYF. CDR3 DNA: TGTGCCAGCGGCCCCCGGGATTTTGGCGAGCAGTACTTC.

The chain recombines TRBV28 with TRBJ1-6; 10 positions agree with TRBD1. Germline V gene sequence: CDR1 MDHEN, CDR2 SYDVKM. The CDR3 runs to 19 residues. V gave up 5 bases and J gave up 8 bases; unmatched junction bases: 18. The CDR3 sequence is CASSTRKGTGALGDSPLHF. In DNA form, the CDR3 reads TGTGCCAGCAGTACCCGGAAGGGGACAGGGGCCCTCGGGGATTCACCCCTCCACTTT.

The V and J genes are TRBV4-2 and TRBJ2-1; TRBD2 agrees at 8 bases. This CDR3 is 15 amino acids long. V trimming: 3 bases; J trimming: 2 bases; junction bases outside the gene matches: 3. CDR1 is LGHNA and CDR2 is YNFKEQ in the germline V gene. The chain's CDR3 is CASSHGLAPYNEQFF. CDR3 DNA: TGTGCCAGCAGCCACGGACTAGCCCCCTACAATGAGCAGTTCTTC.

The genes are TRBV5-6 and TRBJ2-3, with TRBD2 matching over 14 bases. The CDR3 sequence is 16 residues long. From germline, CDR1 is SGHDT and CDR2 YYEEEE. Trimming cost V 7 bases and J 3 bases; bases outside gene matches: 7. The CDR3: CASGRLAGGPTDTQYF. The CDR3 DNA reads TGTGCCAGCGGACGACTAGCGGGGGGGCCAACAGATACGCAGTATTTT. The complete variable domain, with remaining parts taken from reference TRBV5-6 and TRBJ2-3, reads DAGVTQSPTHLIKTRGQQVTLRCSPKSGHDTVSWYQQALGQGPQFIFQYYEEEERQRGNFPDRFSGHQFPNYSSELNVNALLLGDSALYLCASGRLAGGPTDTQYFGPGTRLTVL.

This chain connects TRBV27 to TRBJ2-2; a possible D gene is TRBD2 (5 bases). Trimming stripped 4 bases from V and 3 bases from J, with 15 bases between. From germline, CDR1 is MNHEY and CDR2 SMNVEV (reference sequence). The CDR3 covers 16 residues. CDR3 coding DNA: TGTGCCAGCAGTTCTCCCGGAGGTTTCTACACCGGGGAGCTGTTTTTT. It specifies CASSSPGGFYTGELFF.

The chain employs TRBV30 and TRBJ2-7, with 10 bases fitting TRBD1. The CDR3 runs 14 residues. V was pared by 4 bases and J by 6 bases, with 9 bases of the junction left unmatched. Germline CDR1 and CDR2: GTSNPN and SVGIG (reference sequence). The CDR3 DNA follows: TGTGCCTGGACCCATGGGACAGGGGAGGGCGAGCAGTACTTC. Its translation: CAWTHGTGEGEQYF.

This clone has just a few counts. This sequence joins TRBV15 and TRBJ2-3, with D unresolved. Germline values: CDR1 LNHNV, CDR2 YYDKDF (reference sequence). The CDR3 spans 16 residues. V dropped 0 bases and J dropped 11 bases, with 21 bases sitting between them. The DNA of the CDR3 is TGTGCCACCAGCAGAGATATGTCCCGCGGCGTGCAATGGCAGTATTTT. The encoded protein is CATSRDMSRGVQWQYF.

The V gene is TRBV9, the J gene TRBJ2-4, with D possibly matching TRBD2 (5 bases). Germline-derived CDR1 and CDR2 are SGDLS and YYNGEE. Deletions cut 0 bases from V and 6 bases from J, with 7 bases between. The CDR3 spans 13 residues. CDR3: CASSVARGNIQYF. CDR3 bases: TGTGCCAGCAGCGTAGCCCGGGGAAACATTCAGTACTTC. The full variable domain, its missing parts supplied by reference TRBV9 and TRBJ2-4, is DSGVTQTPKHLITATGQRVTLRCSPRSGDLSVYWYQQSLDQGLQFLIQYYNGEERAKGNILERFSAQQFPDLHSELNLSSLELGDSALYFCASSVARGNIQYFGAGTRLSVL.

The chain is built from TRBV4-1 and TRBJ2-2, with 9 bases lining up with TRBD2. This CDR3 is built from 17 residues. Germline CDR1 MGHRA, CDR2 YSYEKL. V shed 0 bases, J shed 5 bases, and the junction held 7 bases outside the gene matches. CDR3 loop: CASSQDVGLAGTGELFF. The CDR3 nucleotides are TGCGCCAGCAGCCAAGATGTGGGGCTAGCGGGAACCGGGGAGCTGTTTTTT.

This clone has more than one count but fewer than ten. CDR3 DNA: TGTGCCATCAGCGAAGCAGGGTTGGGGGCCAACGTCCTGACTTTC. It specifies CAISEAGLGANVLTF. The chain carries TRBV10-3 and TRBJ2-6; D perhaps matches TRBD1 (5 bases). Germline V gives CDR1 ENHRY, CDR2 SYGVKD. This CDR3 has 15 amino acids. Trimming removed 6 bases from V and 4 bases from J, with 13 bases in between.

This chain uses TRBV11-2 with TRBJ1-5; weak D call: TRBD1 (6 bases). Germline values: CDR1 SGHAT, CDR2 FQNNGV. The CDR3 runs to 15 residues. With 5 bases removed from V and 2 bases from J, the gap between germline ends came to 13 bases. In DNA, the CDR3 is TGTGCCAGCAGCCCTACAGGGTTGGGCAATCAGCCCCAGCATTTT. This codes for CASSPTGLGNQPQHF.